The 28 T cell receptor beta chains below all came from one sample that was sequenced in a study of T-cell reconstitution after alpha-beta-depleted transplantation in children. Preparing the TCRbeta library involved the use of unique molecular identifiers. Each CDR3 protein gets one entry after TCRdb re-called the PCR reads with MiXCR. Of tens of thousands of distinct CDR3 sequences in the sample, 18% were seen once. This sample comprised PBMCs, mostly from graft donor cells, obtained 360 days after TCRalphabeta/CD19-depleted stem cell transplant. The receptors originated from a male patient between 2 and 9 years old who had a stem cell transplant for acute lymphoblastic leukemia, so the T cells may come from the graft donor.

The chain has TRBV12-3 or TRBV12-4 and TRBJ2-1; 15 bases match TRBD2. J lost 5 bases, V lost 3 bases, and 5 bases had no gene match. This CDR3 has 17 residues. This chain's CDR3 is CASSFRTSGRVHNEQFF. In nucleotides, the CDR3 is TGTGCCAGCAGTTTCCGGACTAGCGGGAGGGTCCACAATGAGCAGTTCTTC.

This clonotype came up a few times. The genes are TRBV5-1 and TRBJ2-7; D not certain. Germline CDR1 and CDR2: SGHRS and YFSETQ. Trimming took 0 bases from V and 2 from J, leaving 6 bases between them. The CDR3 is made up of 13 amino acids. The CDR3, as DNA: TGCGCCAGCAGCTTGGCAATGGCCTACGAGCAGTACTTC. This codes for CASSLAMAYEQYF.

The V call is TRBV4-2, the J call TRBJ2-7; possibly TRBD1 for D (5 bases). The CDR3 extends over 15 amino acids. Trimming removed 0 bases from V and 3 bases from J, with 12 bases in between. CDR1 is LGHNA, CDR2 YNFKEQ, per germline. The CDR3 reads CASSQDRATIYEQYF. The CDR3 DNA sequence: TGTGCCAGCAGCCAAGACAGGGCGACGATCTACGAGCAGTACTTC.

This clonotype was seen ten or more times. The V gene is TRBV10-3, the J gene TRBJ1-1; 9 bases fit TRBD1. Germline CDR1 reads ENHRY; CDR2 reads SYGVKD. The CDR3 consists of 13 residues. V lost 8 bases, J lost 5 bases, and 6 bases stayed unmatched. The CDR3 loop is CAIGRQGDTEAFF. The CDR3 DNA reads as TGTGCCATCGGACGACAGGGGGATACTGAAGCTTTCTTT.

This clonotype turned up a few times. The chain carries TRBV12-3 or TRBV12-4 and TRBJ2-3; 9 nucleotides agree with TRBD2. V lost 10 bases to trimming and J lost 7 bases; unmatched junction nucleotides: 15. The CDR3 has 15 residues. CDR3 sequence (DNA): TGTGCCACCCGAGTGCCTAGCGGGAATTTACATACGCAGTATTTT. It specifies CATRVPSGNLHTQYF.

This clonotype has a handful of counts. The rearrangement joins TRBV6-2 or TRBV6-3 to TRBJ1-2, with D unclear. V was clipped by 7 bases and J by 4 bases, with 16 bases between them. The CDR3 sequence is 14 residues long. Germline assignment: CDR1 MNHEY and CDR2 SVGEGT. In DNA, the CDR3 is TGTGCCAGCAACCAGAGACCGCTGAGCTATGGCTACACCTTC. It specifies CASNQRPLSYGYTF.

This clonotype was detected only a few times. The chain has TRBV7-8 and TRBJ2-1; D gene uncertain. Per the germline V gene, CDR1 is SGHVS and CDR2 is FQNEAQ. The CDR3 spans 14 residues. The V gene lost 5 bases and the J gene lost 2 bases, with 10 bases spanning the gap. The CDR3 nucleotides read TGTGCCAGCAGCCCGGACCGTCCCTACAATGAGCAGTTCTTC. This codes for CASSPDRPYNEQFF.

The CDR3 nucleotides read TGTGCCAGCAGCTTTGAGGGTTACAATGAGCAGTTCTTC. Protein sequence: CASSFEGYNEQFF. J is TRBJ2-1 and V is TRBV7-8; a possible D gene is TRBD2 (5 bases). CDR3 length: 13 residues. Germline CDR1 SGHVS, CDR2 FQNEAQ. V gave up 3 bases and J gave up 4 bases, with 7 bases separating them.

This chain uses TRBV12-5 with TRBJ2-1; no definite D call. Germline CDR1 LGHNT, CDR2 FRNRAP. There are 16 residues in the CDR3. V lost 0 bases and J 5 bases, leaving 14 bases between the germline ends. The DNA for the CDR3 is TGTGCTAGTGGTTTGGTAAGACCTCTGGGGAACAATGAGCAGTTCTTC. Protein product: CASGLVRPLGNNEQFF.

As DNA, the CDR3 is TGCGCCAGCAGCCGTCTACTAGCGGGAGCCTCCTACGAGCAGTACTTC. Encoded protein: CASSRLLAGASYEQYF. The rearrangement links TRBV5-1 to TRBJ2-7; 11 bases agree with TRBD2. The CDR3 is 16 residues long. After removal of 4 bases from V and 0 bases from J, the junction contained 6 bases not matched to a gene. Germline lookup yields CDR1 SGHRS and CDR2 YFSETQ.

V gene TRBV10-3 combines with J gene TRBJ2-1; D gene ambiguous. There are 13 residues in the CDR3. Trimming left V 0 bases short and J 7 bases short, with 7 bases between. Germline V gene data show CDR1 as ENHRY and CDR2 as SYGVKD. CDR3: CAISESKANEQFF. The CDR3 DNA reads TGTGCCATCAGTGAGTCTAAGGCGAATGAGCAGTTCTTC.

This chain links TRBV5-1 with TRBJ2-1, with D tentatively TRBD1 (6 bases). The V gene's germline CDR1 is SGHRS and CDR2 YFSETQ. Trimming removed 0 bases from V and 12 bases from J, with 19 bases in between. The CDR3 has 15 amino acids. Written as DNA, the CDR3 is TGCGCCAGCAGCTTGGGTGCCGGGACAAAAAAAGGGCAGTTCTTC. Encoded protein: CASSLGAGTKKGQFF.

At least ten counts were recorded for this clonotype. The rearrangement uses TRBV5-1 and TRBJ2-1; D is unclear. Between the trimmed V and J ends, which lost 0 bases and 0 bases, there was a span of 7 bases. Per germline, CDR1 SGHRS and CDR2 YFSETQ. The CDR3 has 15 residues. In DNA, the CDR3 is TGCGCCAGCAGCTTGGAGGCAGCCTCCTACAATGAGCAGTTCTTC. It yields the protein CASSLEAASYNEQFF.

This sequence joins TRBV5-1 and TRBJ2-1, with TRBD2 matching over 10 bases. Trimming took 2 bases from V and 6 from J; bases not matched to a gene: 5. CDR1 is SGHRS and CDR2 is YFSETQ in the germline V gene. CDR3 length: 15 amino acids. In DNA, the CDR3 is TGCGCCAGCAGCTTCCTCGGACTAGCGGCCAATGAGCAGTTCTTC. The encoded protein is CASSFLGLAANEQFF.

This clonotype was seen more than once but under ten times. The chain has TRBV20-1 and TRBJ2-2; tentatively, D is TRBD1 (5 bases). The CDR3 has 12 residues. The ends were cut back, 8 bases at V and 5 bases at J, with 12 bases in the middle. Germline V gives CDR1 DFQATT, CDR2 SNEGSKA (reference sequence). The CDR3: CSSSSGTGELFF. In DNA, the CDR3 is TGCAGTTCCTCGTCAGGGACCGGGGAGCTGTTTTTT.

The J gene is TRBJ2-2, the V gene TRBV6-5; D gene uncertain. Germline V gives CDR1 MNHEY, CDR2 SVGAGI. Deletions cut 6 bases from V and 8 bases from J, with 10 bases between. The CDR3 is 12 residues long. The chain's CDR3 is CASRSLPGELFF. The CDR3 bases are TGTGCCAGCAGGTCACTTCCTGGGGAGCTGTTTTTT.

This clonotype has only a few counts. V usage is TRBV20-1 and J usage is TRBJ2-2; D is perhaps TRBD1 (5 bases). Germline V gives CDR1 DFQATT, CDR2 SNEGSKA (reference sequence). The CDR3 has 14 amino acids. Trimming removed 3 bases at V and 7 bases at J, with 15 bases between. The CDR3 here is CSARIREGLGELFF. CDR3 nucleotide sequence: TGCAGTGCTAGGATCAGGGAAGGCCTCGGGGAGCTGTTTTTT.

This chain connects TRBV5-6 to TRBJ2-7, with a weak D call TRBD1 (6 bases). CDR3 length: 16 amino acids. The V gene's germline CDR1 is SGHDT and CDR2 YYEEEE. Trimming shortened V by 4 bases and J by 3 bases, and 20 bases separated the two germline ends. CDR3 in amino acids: CASSVYRARSYYEQYF. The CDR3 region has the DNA TGTGCCAGCAGCGTCTACAGGGCCCGGTCTTACTACGAGCAGTACTTC.

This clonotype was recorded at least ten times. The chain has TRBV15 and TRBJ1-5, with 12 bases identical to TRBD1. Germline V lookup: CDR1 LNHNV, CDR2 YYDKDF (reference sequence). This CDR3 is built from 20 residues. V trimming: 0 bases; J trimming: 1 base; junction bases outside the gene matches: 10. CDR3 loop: CATSRDLRDRGRISNQPQHF. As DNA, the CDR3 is TGTGCCACCAGCAGAGATCTTAGGGACAGGGGGCGGATCAGCAATCAGCCCCAGCATTTT.

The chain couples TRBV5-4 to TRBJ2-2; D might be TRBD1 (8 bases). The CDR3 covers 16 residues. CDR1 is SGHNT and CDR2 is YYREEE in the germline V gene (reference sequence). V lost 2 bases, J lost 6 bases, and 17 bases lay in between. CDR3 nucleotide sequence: TGTGCCAGCAGCTTATATCGGACAGGGAGGGCCGGGGAGCTGTTTTTT. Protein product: CASSLYRTGRAGELFF.

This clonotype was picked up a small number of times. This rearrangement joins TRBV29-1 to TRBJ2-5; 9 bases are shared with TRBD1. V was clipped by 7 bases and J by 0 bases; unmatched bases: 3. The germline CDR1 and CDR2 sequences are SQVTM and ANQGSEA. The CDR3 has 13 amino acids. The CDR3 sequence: CSAGQGNQETQYF. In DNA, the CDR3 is TGCAGCGCGGGACAGGGAAACCAAGAGACCCAGTACTTC. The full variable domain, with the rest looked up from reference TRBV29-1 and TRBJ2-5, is SAVISQKPSRDICQRGTSLTIQCQVDSQVTMMFWYRQQPGQSLTLIATANQGSEATYESGFVIDKFPISRPNLTFSTLTVSNMSPEDSSIYLCSAGQGNQETQYFGPGTRLLVL.

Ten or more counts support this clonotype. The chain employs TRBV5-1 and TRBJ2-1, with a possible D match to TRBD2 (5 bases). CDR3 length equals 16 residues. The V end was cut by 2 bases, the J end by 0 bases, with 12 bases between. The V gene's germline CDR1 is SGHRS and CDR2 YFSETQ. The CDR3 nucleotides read TGCGCCAGCAGCTTAGAGGAGGCAAGCTCCTACAATGAGCAGTTCTTC. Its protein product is CASSLEEASSYNEQFF.

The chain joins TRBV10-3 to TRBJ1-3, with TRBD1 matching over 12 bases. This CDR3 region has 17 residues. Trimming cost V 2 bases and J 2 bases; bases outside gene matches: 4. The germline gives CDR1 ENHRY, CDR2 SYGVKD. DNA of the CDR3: TGTGCCATCAGTGAGGCGGGACAGGGGGCAACTGGAAACACCATATATTTT. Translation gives CAISEAGQGATGNTIYF.

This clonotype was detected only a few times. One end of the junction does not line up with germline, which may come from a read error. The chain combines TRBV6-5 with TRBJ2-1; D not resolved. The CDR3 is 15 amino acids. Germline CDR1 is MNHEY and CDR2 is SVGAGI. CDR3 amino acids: CASSYSPLGYSEQFF. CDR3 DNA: TGTGCCAGCAGTTACTCACCTTTAGGGTACAGTGAGCAGTTCTTC.

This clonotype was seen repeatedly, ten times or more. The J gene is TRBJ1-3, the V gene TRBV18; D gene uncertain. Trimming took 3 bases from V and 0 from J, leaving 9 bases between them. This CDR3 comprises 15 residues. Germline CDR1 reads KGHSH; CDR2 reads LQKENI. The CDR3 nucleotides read TGTGCCAGCTCACCTGGTCTGAGCTCTGGAAACACCATATATTTT. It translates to CASSPGLSSGNTIYF.

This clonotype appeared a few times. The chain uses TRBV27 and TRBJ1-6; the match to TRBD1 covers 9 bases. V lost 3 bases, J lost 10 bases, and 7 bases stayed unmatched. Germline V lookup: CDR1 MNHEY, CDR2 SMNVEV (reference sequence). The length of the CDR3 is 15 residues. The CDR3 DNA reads TGTGCCAGCAGTTTCACCGGGACAGGGAAGTCACCCCTCCACTTT. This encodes CASSFTGTGKSPLHF.

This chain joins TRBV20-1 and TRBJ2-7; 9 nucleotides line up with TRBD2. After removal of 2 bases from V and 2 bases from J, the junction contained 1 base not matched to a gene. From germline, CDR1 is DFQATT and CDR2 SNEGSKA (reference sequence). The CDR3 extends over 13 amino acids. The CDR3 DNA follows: TGCAGTGCTAGACTAGCGGGGACCTACGAGCAGTACTTC. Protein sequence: CSARLAGTYEQYF.

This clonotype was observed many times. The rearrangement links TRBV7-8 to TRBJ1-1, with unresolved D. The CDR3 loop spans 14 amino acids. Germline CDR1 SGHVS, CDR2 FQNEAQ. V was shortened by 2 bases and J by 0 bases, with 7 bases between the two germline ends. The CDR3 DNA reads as TGTGCCAGCAGCTTAACCGGATTGAACACTGAAGCTTTCTTT. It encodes CASSLTGLNTEAFF.